The clone carrying this T cell receptor beta chain was counted ten times or more. What it binds is not known. Amplified TCR beta CDR3 regions were obtained using RNA transcripts as template. Second-round multiplex PCR came after a first-round RT-PCR that employed HTBI primers. MiXCR, applied by TCRdb to the multiplex PCR reads, yields one record per CDR3 protein. The table shows about 620,000 distinct CDR3 sequences, with over 20% occurring only once. This entry belongs to a study of Graves' ophthalmopathy and Graves' hyperthyroidism. Stable hyperthyroidism referred to disease that showed no ophthalmopathy within 18 months of follow-up. Only newly diagnosed hyperthyroidism patients aged 18 to 65, with under 2 months' duration, were enrolled. Study results and caveats: Most expanded clonotypes from thyroid (those above 0.001 frequency) were also found in blood.

V was pared by 5 bases and J by 2 bases, with 8 bases of the junction left unmatched. CDR1 and CDR2 from the germline V gene are SGHVS and FQNEAQ. The CDR3 runs to 15 residues. The J gene is TRBJ2-5, the V gene TRBV7-8; 7 bases fit TRBD2. The TCR sequence derives from a young woman with stable Graves' hyperthyroidism. Some clones in this sample may be carry-over from other donors' samples. Sequenced material: peripheral blood. The CDR3 region has the DNA TGTGCCAGCAGCATTAAAGCGGGGCTACAAGAGACCCAGTACTTC. Encoded protein: CASSIKAGLQETQYF.